Shown below are 26 T cell receptor beta chains from a single sample sequenced in a study of blood T cell repertoires in COVID-19 (TCRdb year 2020). Libraries were built with the immunoSEQ multiplex PCR assay. TCRdb took this table from immuneACCESS and kept in-frame rearrangements with V and J called. Such tables lack part of the clones; where checked against another copy, unresolved V genes explain under half of the gap, and the rest is unexplained. The sample records fewer than 85,000 clones, about 88% of which are singletons. The top ten clones comprise around 9% of the sample. Specimen: peripheral blood. The receptors originated from a human donor in a cohort sampled during active COVID-19.

The V gene is TRBV29-1, the J gene TRBJ1-1; D call uncertain. V lost 4 bases to trimming and J lost 5 bases, with 5 bases between them. Germline values: CDR1 SQVTM, CDR2 ANQGSEA. CDR3 length equals 10 residues. The DNA of the CDR3 is TGCAGCGTTGCGAGTACTGAAGCTTTCTTT. Its protein product is CSVASTEAFF.

The genes are TRBV3-1 (or the pseudogene TRBV3-2) and TRBJ2-7, with D unresolved. This CDR3 has 14 residues. Germline V gene sequence: CDR1 LGHDT, CDR2 YNNKEL (reference sequence). V gave up 0 bases and J gave up 2 bases, with 8 bases separating them. The CDR3 DNA is TGTGCCAGCAGCCAAGATCTAGAGACCTACGAGCAGTACTTC. It translates to CASSQDLETYEQYF.

The gene calls are TRBV10-2 and TRBJ1-5; tentatively, D is TRBD1 (6 bases). Between the trimmed V and J ends, which lost 2 bases and 1 base, there was a span of 15 bases. CDR3 size: 17 residues. The germline gives CDR1 WSHSY, CDR2 SAAADI. The CDR3 here is CASSEGLLRGSNQPQHF. CDR3 coding DNA: TGCGCCAGCAGTGAGGGGCTTCTTAGGGGGAGCAATCAGCCCCAGCATTTT.

The chain couples TRBV6-6 to TRBJ2-4; D gene uncertain. Deletions cut 5 bases from V and 7 bases from J, with 18 bases between. This CDR3 spans 15 amino acids. CDR1 is MNHNY, CDR2 SVGAGI, per germline (reference sequence). The DNA of the CDR3 is TGTGCCAGCAGTCAAGCAACCTTCTTAGAGAACATTCAGTACTTC. The encoded protein is CASSQATFLENIQYF.

The chain joins TRBV30 to TRBJ2-1; a possible D gene is TRBD1 (5 bases). Deletions cut 0 bases from V and 6 bases from J, with 9 bases between. The CDR3 covers 13 residues. Germline CDR1 and CDR2: GTSNPN and SVGIG (reference sequence). CDR3 residues: CAWSVLRGNEQFF. The CDR3 DNA is TGTGCCTGGAGTGTACTTAGGGGCAATGAGCAGTTCTTC.

The V and J genes are TRBV14 and TRBJ1-6; D may be TRBD1 (6 bases). V was cut by 2 bases and J by 7 bases, with 6 bases left in between. Germline CDR1 and CDR2: SGHDN and FVKESK. The CDR3 is 13 residues long. The CDR3 nucleotides are TGTGCCAGCAGCCAACAGGGGAATTCACCCCTCCACTTT. Translated: CASSQQGNSPLHF.

The V call is TRBV27, the J call TRBJ1-2; TRBD1 matches at 9 bases. The trim removed 5 bases at V and 5 bases at J, leaving 18 bases unmatched. The germline V gene has CDR1 MNHEY and CDR2 SMNVEV (reference sequence). CDR3 length: 18 residues. The CDR3 sequence is CASSLSTGGGLGSYGYTF. The CDR3 nucleotides read TGTGCCAGCAGTCTGTCGACAGGGGGGGGACTTGGCTCTTATGGCTACACCTTC.

This rearrangement joins TRBV19 to TRBJ1-2, with D uncertain. The length of the CDR3 is 15 residues. Germline-derived CDR1 and CDR2 are LNHDA and SQIVND (reference sequence). Trimming took off 4 bases at V and 8 bases at J, with 20 bases between the two ends. DNA for the CDR3: TGTGCCAGTAGTACCCGACTAAGGGCCAGCTCAGGCTACACCTTC. Its protein is CASSTRLRASSGYTF.

V usage is TRBV7-9 and J usage is TRBJ1-5; no definite D call. Looked up from germline, CDR1 is SEHNR and CDR2 is FQNEAQ (reference sequence). V lost 5 bases to trimming and J lost 9 bases, with 8 bases between them. The CDR3 is 11 residues long. In DNA form, the CDR3 reads TGTGCCAGCAGCGGCGAGGGGCCCCAGCATTTT. This encodes CASSGEGPQHF.

The chain is built from TRBV12-2 and TRBJ2-1; the DNA was not compared with TRBD2, the D call given in the table. TRBV12-2 is shown as a pseudogene. This CDR3 region has 19 residues. CDR3 nucleotide sequence: TGTGCAAGTCGCTTAGCTTGGGTGCTTGCGGCGGGACCCTACAATGAGCAGTTCTTC. Amino acid sequence: CASRLAWVLAAGPYNEQFF.

Only one count was recorded for this clone. This rearrangement joins TRBV5-1 to TRBJ2-3; 8 bases are shared with TRBD2. Losses at the gene ends were 0 bases for V and 4 bases for J; bases not matched to a gene: 4. In germline, CDR1 is SGHRS, CDR2 YFSETQ. This CDR3 has 15 residues. The CDR3 loop is CASSLEGRGADTQYF. The CDR3 bases are TGCGCCAGCAGCTTGGAGGGGCGGGGGGCAGATACGCAGTATTTT.

The chain employs TRBV9 and TRBJ2-7; the D gene is possibly TRBD1 (5 bases). The germline V gene encodes CDR1 SGDLS and CDR2 YYNGEE. Trimming pared 1 base from V and 10 bases from J, leaving 6 bases between. This CDR3 is 10 amino acids long. This CDR3 is CASSVQGQYF. For the CDR3, the DNA is TGTGCCAGCAGCGTACAGGGACAGTACTTC.

The chain joins TRBV5-6 to TRBJ1-1; D perhaps matches TRBD1 (5 bases). Trimming pared 0 bases from V and 3 bases from J, leaving 9 bases between. Germline V lookup: CDR1 SGHDT, CDR2 YYEEEE. This CDR3 is built from 14 residues. This chain's CDR3 is CASSLGVRDTEAFF. As DNA, the CDR3 is TGTGCCAGCAGCTTGGGAGTCAGGGACACTGAAGCTTTCTTT.

This chain joins TRBV7-2 and TRBJ2-5, with 9 bases fitting TRBD2. The CDR3 consists of 17 residues. CDR1 and CDR2 from the germline V gene are SGHTA and FQGNSA. V was pared by 1 base and J by 0 bases, with 6 bases of the junction left unmatched. The CDR3 nucleotides read TGTGCCAGCAGCTTAGTAGCGACTAGCGGAAACCAAGAGACCCAGTACTTC. Amino acids: CASSLVATSGNQETQYF.

V and J are TRBV5-1 and TRBJ1-4; TRBD1 matches 8 bases. This CDR3 is 16 amino acids long. With 1 base clipped from V and 10 bases from J, the junction kept 12 bases outside the gene matches. Germline CDR1 SGHRS, CDR2 YFSETQ. The chain's CDR3 is CASSLSRGQGAGKLFF. CDR3 coding DNA: TGCGCCAGCAGCTTGAGTCGAGGGCAGGGGGCAGGAAAACTGTTTTTT.

J is TRBJ2-1 and V is TRBV7-9; 7 bases align to TRBD2. The V segment lost 7 bases and the J segment 2 bases; nucleotides outside the gene matches: 11. Per the germline V gene, CDR1 is SEHNR and CDR2 is FQNEAQ (reference sequence). The CDR3 contains 16 residues. The CDR3 spells CASKASGGPAYNEQFF. The CDR3 coding sequence is TGTGCCAGCAAGGCTTCGGGGGGACCGGCCTACAATGAGCAGTTCTTC.

This clone showed up just a few times. V gene TRBV5-1 combines with J gene TRBJ2-1, with 13 bases identical to TRBD2. V trimming: 0 bases; J trimming: 9 bases; junction bases outside the gene matches: 12. The germline gives CDR1 SGHRS, CDR2 YFSETQ. The CDR3 is 18 residues long. The CDR3 reads CASSLDGLGTSGNGEQFF. The CDR3 bases are TGCGCCAGCAGCTTGGATGGTCTCGGGACTAGCGGGAACGGTGAGCAGTTCTTC.

The gene calls are TRBV27 and TRBJ2-1; perhaps TRBD1 as D (5 bases). Germline V lookup: CDR1 MNHEY, CDR2 SMNVEV (reference sequence). V dropped 2 bases and J dropped 10 bases, with 12 bases sitting between them. CDR3 length: 13 residues. The CDR3 reads CASSLGQSWEQFF. DNA for the CDR3: TGTGCCAGCAGTTTAGGACAATCCTGGGAGCAGTTCTTC.

In its sample, this clone was seen once. The chain is built from TRBV7-9 and TRBJ2-1, with no clear D. The CDR3 has 17 amino acids. CDR1 and CDR2 (germline): SEHNR, FQNEAQ (reference sequence). The V and J ends lost 1 base and 5 bases respectively, with 18 bases between them. The DNA of the CDR3 is TGTGCCAGCAGCTTAGGTACTGAGACAAGCCGGCACAATGAGCAGTTCTTC. Translation: CASSLGTETSRHNEQFF.

V and J are TRBV6-5 and TRBJ2-7, with 10 nucleotides matching TRBD1. CDR1 is MNHEY and CDR2 is SVGAGI in the germline V gene. The CDR3 length is 15 residues. V dropped 4 bases and J dropped 6; count of bases not matched to a gene: 9. CDR3 nucleotide sequence: TGTGCCAGCAGTTCCGCCGGGACAGGGGTTTTCGAGCAGTACTTC. It specifies CASSSAGTGVFEQYF.

The V gene is TRBV27, the J gene TRBJ1-6; 9 nucleotides align to TRBD1. Germline CDR1 MNHEY, CDR2 SMNVEV (reference sequence). Unmatched junction bases numbered 11, after V lost 1 base and J lost 10 bases. This CDR3 has 17 amino acids. CDR3 residues: CASSLFGQGSRGSPLHF. In DNA, the CDR3 is TGTGCCAGCAGTTTATTTGGACAGGGGTCCCGAGGATCACCCCTCCACTTT.

This chain connects TRBV12-3 or TRBV12-4 to TRBJ1-1; D not resolved. The length of the CDR3 is 13 residues. V was cut by 3 bases and J by 1 base, with 6 bases left in between. The CDR3 DNA reads as TGTGCCAGCAGTTTGTACGGGAACACTGAAGCTTTCTTT. Translation gives CASSLYGNTEAFF.

This chain uses TRBV19 with TRBJ1-3; a weak D match, TRBD1 (5 bases). Germline V gene lookup returns CDR1 LNHDA and CDR2 SQIVND (reference sequence). The CDR3 length is 14 residues. V lost 9 bases to trimming and J lost 0 bases, with 12 bases between them. CDR3 sequence reads: CASKDSHSGNTIYF. CDR3 coding DNA: TGTGCCAGCAAAGACAGCCACTCTGGAAACACCATATATTTT. The whole variable domain, filled in from reference TRBV19 and TRBJ1-3, reads DGGITQSPKYLFRKEGQNVTLSCEQNLNHDAMYWYRQDPGQGLRLIYYSQIVNDFQKGDIAEGYSVSREKKESFPLTVTSAQKNPTAFYLCASKDSHSGNTIYFGEGSWLTVV.

The chain is built from TRBV2 and TRBJ2-5, with D unclear. Germline lookup yields CDR1 SNHLY and CDR2 FYNNEI. V was trimmed by 4 bases and J by 2 bases, leaving 14 bases between them. The CDR3 extends over 15 amino acids. The CDR3 region has the DNA TGTGCCAGCAGTGGATTTTCGGCGGCACAAGAGACCCAGTACTTC. The encoded protein is CASSGFSAAQETQYF.

V is TRBV30 and J is TRBJ2-7, with D possibly matching TRBD2 (6 bases). Germline assignment: CDR1 GTSNPN and CDR2 SVGIG (reference sequence). V lost 0 bases to trimming and J lost 5 bases, with 14 bases between them. CDR3 length: 14 amino acids. The CDR3 reads CAWSVSGVRNEQYF. CDR3 coding DNA: TGTGCCTGGAGTGTATCGGGGGTAAGAAACGAGCAGTACTTC.

This clone has only one observation. V and J are TRBV19 and TRBJ1-5; TRBD1 might be the D (5 bases). Deletions cut 5 bases from V and 0 bases from J, with 17 bases between. This CDR3 has 17 residues. Per the germline V gene, CDR1 is LNHDA and CDR2 is SQIVND (reference sequence). The CDR3 DNA reads TGTGCCAGTAGTCGACGGACGGGGGGTTCTAGCAATCAGCCCCAGCATTTT. Translating gives CASSRRTGGSSNQPQHF.